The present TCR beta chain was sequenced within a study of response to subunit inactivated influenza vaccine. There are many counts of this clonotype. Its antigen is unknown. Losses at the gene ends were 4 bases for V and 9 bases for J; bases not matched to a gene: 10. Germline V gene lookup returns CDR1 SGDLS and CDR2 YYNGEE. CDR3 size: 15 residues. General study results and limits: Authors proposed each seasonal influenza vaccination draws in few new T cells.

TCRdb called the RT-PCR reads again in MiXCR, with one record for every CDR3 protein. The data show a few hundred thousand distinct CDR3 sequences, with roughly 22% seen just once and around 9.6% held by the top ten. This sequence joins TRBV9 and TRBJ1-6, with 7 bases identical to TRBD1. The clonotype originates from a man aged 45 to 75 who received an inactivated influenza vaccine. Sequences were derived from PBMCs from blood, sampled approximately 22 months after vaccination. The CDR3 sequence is CASSYGQAPSSPLHF. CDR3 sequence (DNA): TGTGCCAGCAGCTACGGACAGGCACCGAGTTCACCCCTCCACTTT.